Below are 23 T cell receptor beta chains sequenced from a single sample in a study of low-dose radiotherapy and immunotherapy resistance in tumors. Time point specified: after trial treatment. Indicated treatment: LDRT plus nivolumab, ipilimumab, low-dose cyclophosphamide and aspirin (RACIN trial). Gene-specific TRAV and TRBV primers were used for first-strand cDNA, covering alpha and beta chains. TCRs were put through 20 to 25 PCR cycles of amplification with Phusion. A constant-region primer and the V-primer adapter served as the primer pair. TCRdb ran MiXCR on the reads and lists one entry per CDR3 protein. The table shows 80,000 or so distinct CDR3 sequences, with around 17% occurring only once. The sequencing used PBMCs, collected after low-dose radiotherapy plus immunotherapy. The source of these receptors is a male donor with prostate cancer.

The chain employs TRBV4-3 and TRBJ2-1, with a tentative D call TRBD1 (5 bases). This CDR3 contains 14 residues. Between the trimmed V and J ends, which lost 3 bases and 6 bases, there was a span of 12 bases. CDR1 is LGHNA, CDR2 YSLEER, per germline. CDR3 coding DNA: TGCGCCAGCAGCCAGTATACAGACAGCAATGAGCAGTTCTTC. Amino acids: CASSQYTDSNEQFF.

This clonotype occurred once. A single base is all that separates this from a far larger clone, so a read error is likely. The chain links TRBV6-1 to TRBJ2-1, with 13 bases matching TRBD2. After removal of 5 bases from V and 8 bases from J, the junction contained 12 bases not matched to a gene. Germline assignment: CDR1 MNHNS and CDR2 SASEGT. The CDR3 consists of 17 residues. CDR3 amino acids: CASSHSRTSGRLYEQFF. Written as DNA, the CDR3 is TGTGCCAGCAGTCATTCCAGGACTAGCGGGAGACTCTATGAGCAGTTCTTC.

This clonotype was detected ten times or more. V is TRBV21-1 and J is TRBJ2-1; TRBD1, the table's D call, was not compared with the DNA. TRBV21-1 is described as a pseudogene. The CDR3 length is 22 residues. The DNA for the CDR3 is TGTGCCAGCAGCAAAGCGCAAGGGGGCGCGCCTAGCGGGAAGAATCCCTACAATGAGCAGTTCTTC. It specifies CASSKAQGGAPSGKNPYNEQFF.

The table lists this clonotype with many counts. The V gene is TRBV7-2, the J gene TRBJ2-1, with 15 bases that match TRBD2. V lost 3 bases and J lost 12; bases outside the gene matches: 6. CDR1 is SGHTA, CDR2 FQGNSA, per germline. The CDR3 totals 15 residues. The CDR3 bases are TGTGCCAGCAGCTTGGGGACTAGCGGGGGGACCGGGCAGTTCTTC. Protein sequence: CASSLGTSGGTGQFF.

This clonotype was detected a few times. The chain joins TRBV27 to TRBJ1-1; D call uncertain. CDR1 and CDR2 from the germline V gene are MNHEY and SMNVEV (reference sequence). The CDR3 is made up of 14 amino acids. Between the trimmed V and J ends, which lost 3 bases and 1 base, there was a span of 9 bases. The CDR3 region is CASSFGVGNTEAFF. CDR3 nucleotide sequence: TGTGCCAGCAGTTTTGGGGTGGGGAACACTGAAGCTTTCTTT.

This clonotype was detected ten times or more. The chain is built from TRBV7-2 and TRBJ1-4, with D possibly being TRBD1 (5 bases). Trimming left V 1 base short and J 8 bases short, with 11 bases between. The CDR3 totals 14 residues. Germline assignment: CDR1 SGHTA and CDR2 FQGNSA. The CDR3 is CASSLGGGREKLFF. For the CDR3, the DNA is TGTGCCAGCAGCTTAGGGGGGGGAAGGGAAAAACTGTTTTTT.

This clonotype was seen many times. The J gene is TRBJ2-7, the V gene TRBV6-5, with D perhaps TRBD1 (5 bases). The germline V gene encodes CDR1 MNHEY and CDR2 SVGAGI. This CDR3 region has 12 residues. The ends were cut back, 0 bases at V and 7 bases at J, with 7 bases in the middle. The CDR3 DNA follows: TGTGCCAGCAGTTACTCGTCAGGGGAGCAGTACTTC. Translation: CASSYSSGEQYF.

This clonotype occurred many times. The chain is built from TRBV5-1 and TRBJ2-7; perhaps D is TRBD1 or TRBD2 (5 bases each). With 0 bases removed from V and 0 bases from J, the gap between germline ends came to 13 bases. The V gene's germline CDR1 is SGHRS and CDR2 YFSETQ. CDR3 length: 16 amino acids. Here the CDR3 reads CASSLGGTGSSYEQYF. In DNA form, the CDR3 reads TGCGCCAGCAGCTTGGGGGGGACGGGGAGCTCCTACGAGCAGTACTTC. The variable domain in full, completed from reference TRBV5-1 and TRBJ2-7, reads KAGVTQTPRYLIKTRGQQVTLSCSPISGHRSVSWYQQTPGQGLQFLFEYFSETQRNKGNFPGRFSGRQFSNSRSEMNVSTLELGDSALYLCASSLGGTGSSYEQYFGPGTRLTVT.

About this clonotype itself: A far more abundant clone sits one base away, making this likely a read error. The rearrangement links TRBV6-2 or TRBV6-3 to TRBJ2-7, with 8 bases lining up with TRBD2. The CDR3 is 13 amino acids. V lost 6 bases, J lost 10 bases, and 11 bases stayed unmatched. Germline CDR1 and CDR2: MNHEY and SVGEGT. The CDR3 loop reads CASSNGLAAEQYF. The DNA of the CDR3 is TGTGCCAGCAGCAATGGACTAGCCGCGGAACAGTACTTC.

This clonotype was seen at least ten times. The chain is built from TRBV7-2 and TRBJ2-3; 7 nucleotides agree with TRBD2. V gave up 4 bases and J gave up 2 bases; unmatched junction bases: 9. Per the germline V gene, CDR1 is SGHTA and CDR2 is FQGNSA. CDR3 length: 16 residues. CDR3: CASSSVLAASTDTQYF. CDR3 DNA: TGTGCCAGCAGCTCGGTGCTAGCGGCATCCACAGATACGCAGTATTTT.

This clonotype has a count of ten or more. The V and J genes are TRBV28 and TRBJ2-1, with TRBD1 identical over 7 bases. CDR3 length: 16 residues. Per the germline V gene, CDR1 is MDHEN and CDR2 is SYDVKM. V lost 7 bases to trimming and J lost 2 bases; unmatched junction nucleotides: 11. As DNA, the CDR3 is TGTGCCAGCACCCCTTCACAGGGGCGCGCCTACAATGAGCAGTTCTTC. Translation gives CASTPSQGRAYNEQFF. The variable domain in full, with the rest retrieved from reference TRBV28 and TRBJ2-1, is DVKVTQSSRYLVKRTGEKVFLECVQDMDHENMFWYRQDPGLGLRLIYFSYDVKMKEKGDIPEGYSVSREKKERFSLILESASTNQTSMYLCASTPSQGRAYNEQFFGPGTRLTVL.

This clonotype was recorded many times. The genes are TRBV19 and TRBJ2-2; 8 bases fit TRBD2. CDR3 length equals 15 residues. CDR1 and CDR2 from the germline V gene are LNHDA and SQIVND (reference sequence). With V trimmed by 6 bases and J by 0 bases, 3 bases remained unmatched. The CDR3 here is CASSGLAANTGELFF. CDR3 nucleotide sequence: TGTGCCAGTAGCGGACTAGCTGCGAACACCGGGGAGCTGTTTTTT.

This clonotype showed up many times. The chain links TRBV7-2 to TRBJ1-4; possibly TRBD1 for D (5 bases). Between the trimmed V and J ends, which lost 5 bases and 4 bases, there was a span of 14 bases. Germline CDR1 SGHTA, CDR2 FQGNSA. This CDR3 contains 15 residues. The CDR3 region is CASSRDFRNNEKLFF. The DNA for the CDR3 is TGTGCCAGCAGCCGGGACTTCCGAAATAATGAAAAACTGTTTTTT.

This clonotype was detected ten times or more. The rearrangement uses TRBV12-3 or TRBV12-4 and TRBJ2-2; 7 nucleotides align to TRBD2. This CDR3 has 15 amino acids. With 3 bases clipped from V and 3 bases from J, the junction kept 4 bases outside the gene matches. In DNA form, the CDR3 reads TGTGCCAGCAGTTTTGCGGGAGTTCACACCGGGGAGCTGTTTTTT. This encodes CASSFAGVHTGELFF.

This clonotype was picked up many times. The chain employs TRBV13 and TRBJ2-7; TRBD1 matches at 11 bases. There are 14 residues in the CDR3. CDR1 is PRHDT and CDR2 is FYEKMQ in the germline V gene (reference sequence). With 8 bases clipped from V and 6 bases from J, the junction kept 9 bases outside the gene matches. CDR3 in DNA: TGTGCCAGCGCGAGGGACAGGGGGGATAGCGAGCAGTACTTC. The encoded protein is CASARDRGDSEQYF.

The V call is TRBV4-3, the J call TRBJ2-3, with 9 bases that match TRBD2. V shed 0 bases and J 2 bases; nucleotides not matched to a gene: 6. The CDR3 has 17 residues. Germline V lookup: CDR1 LGHNA, CDR2 YSLEER. The CDR3 sequence: CASSQDDSGSPTDTQYF. The CDR3, as DNA: TGCGCCAGCAGCCAAGACGATAGCGGGAGCCCCACAGATACGCAGTATTTT.

This clonotype was picked up many times. The J gene is TRBJ1-2, the V gene TRBV4-2; maybe TRBD1 (5 bases). Germline CDR1 and CDR2: LGHNA and YNFKEQ. The CDR3 totals 16 residues. Trimming removed 0 bases from V and 3 bases from J, with 14 bases in between. The CDR3 DNA follows: TGTGCCAGCAGCCAAGAACGGGACCCTATCCACTATGGCTACACCTTC. Its translation is CASSQERDPIHYGYTF.

This clonotype appeared many times. The chain is built from TRBV20-1 and TRBJ1-2; D perhaps matches TRBD1 (6 bases). The CDR3 length is 13 residues. The V end lost 6 bases, the J end lost 5 bases, and 16 bases lay between the germline ends. Looked up from germline, CDR1 is DFQATT and CDR2 is SNEGSKA (reference sequence). In nucleotides, the CDR3 is TGCAGTGCCACCGTCACAGGGTTTTATGGCTACACCTTC. Its protein product is CSATVTGFYGYTF.

In its sample, this clonotype was seen many times. The chain carries TRBV12-3 or TRBV12-4 and TRBJ1-5; 11 bases line up with TRBD1. J was trimmed by 6 bases and V by 5 bases; bases with no gene match: 9. CDR3 length: 16 residues. The CDR3 DNA is TGTGCCAGCAGTACGCGGACAGGGGGCAAGGGTCAGCCCCAGCATTTT. Residues: CASSTRTGGKGQPQHF.

This clonotype was counted many times. CDR3 sequence (DNA): TGCGCCAGCAGCCCGTTCGGCGAGAACACTGAAGCTTTCTTT. This encodes CASSPFGENTEAFF. The V call is TRBV5-1, the J call TRBJ1-1; D call uncertain. The CDR3 covers 14 residues. Germline V lookup: CDR1 SGHRS, CDR2 YFSETQ. V was pared by 4 bases and J by 1 base, with 11 bases between.

This clonotype was counted ten times or more. The DNA for the CDR3 is TGTGCCATTGGGACAGGGGGCTTTGAAAAACTGTTTTTT. Protein sequence: CAIGTGGFEKLFF. The chain links TRBV28 to TRBJ1-4; 12 bases line up with TRBD1. V lost 10 bases and J lost 7; bases outside the gene matches: 4. This CDR3 has 13 residues. The germline gives CDR1 MDHEN, CDR2 SYDVKM.

There are many counts of this clonotype. This sequence joins TRBV11-3 and TRBJ2-4; D is ambiguous. CDR1 is SGHNT and CDR2 is YENEEA in the germline V gene. The CDR3 totals 14 residues. V was clipped by 7 bases and J by 0 bases, with 10 bases between them. The CDR3 nucleotides are TGTGCCAGCACCCCGACAATAGCCAAAAACATTCAGTACTTC. It specifies CASTPTIAKNIQYF. The whole variable domain, remainder taken from reference TRBV11-3 and TRBJ2-4, is EAGVVQSPRYKIIEKKQPVAFWCNPISGHNTLYWYLQNLGQGPELLIRYENEEAVDDSQLPKDRFSAERLKGVDSTLKIQPAELGDSAVYLCASTPTIAKNIQYFGAGTRLSVL.

This clonotype was seen at least ten times. The chain joins TRBV28 to TRBJ1-2; tentative D call: TRBD1 (6 bases). The ends were cut back, 6 bases at V and 8 bases at J, with 19 bases in the middle. Germline V CDR1 and CDR2: MDHEN, SYDVKM. The CDR3 has 14 amino acids. The chain's CDR3 is CASRISRGAFGYTF. CDR3 bases: TGTGCCAGCAGAATATCACGGGGGGCATTCGGCTACACCTTC.